This T cell receptor (beta chain) was captured in a study of shared clonotypes between healthy human individuals. Generated by immunoSEQ multiplex PCR, the TCRdb table keeps only in-frame clones and is missing some. Altogether some 2.1 million clones are present, over 85% being singletons, with the ten largest covering more than 1.5%. V was shortened by 4 bases and J by 3 bases, with 15 bases between the two germline ends. The CDR3 is 14 residues long. CDR1 is GTSNPN and CDR2 is SVGIG in the germline V gene (reference sequence). Points from the study as a whole: Rarefaction showed that sequencing of sorted subsets was incomplete (despite large depth).

This clone was seen a few times. The antigen remains undetermined. Naive CD8 cells comprised CD45RO-negative, CCR7-positively selected cells, excluding terminally differentiated effector memory CD45RA+ cells. Sequenced material: naive CD8+ T cells from PBMCs. The clonotype comes from a man between 18 and 35 years old in good health. Some clones in this sample may be carry-over from other donors' samples. V and J are TRBV30 and TRBJ1-1; weak D call: TRBD1 (6 bases). The CDR3 protein is CAWITDSLYTEAFF. DNA for the CDR3: TGTGCCTGGATTACGGACAGCCTATACACTGAAGCTTTCTTT.